This TCR beta chain stems from a study of T cell responses to AZD1222 COVID-19 vaccine. Overall study findings and caveats: Sampling that yielded the repertoires occurred only after the peak T cell response. Spike was spanned by vaccine-associated CD4 TCRs, with dominance at 160-218 and 743-854. Only a handful of AZD1222 recipients, several in all, had baseline seropositivity.

Sequencing used immunoSEQ multiplex PCR; TCRdb keeps in-frame clones, though not all of them. The sample carries 85,000 to 95,000 clones, about 89% recorded once. Germline-derived CDR1 and CDR2 are SGHRS and YFSETQ. Losses at the gene ends were 2 bases for V and 5 bases for J; bases not matched to a gene: 6. The CDR3 is made up of 14 amino acids. Details on this clone: Its antigen is unidentified.

This clonotype was obtained from an adult who received the AZD1222 COVID-19 vaccine. The material sequenced was peripheral blood, taken 28 days after the second AZD1222 dose. J is TRBJ2-5 and V is TRBV5-1; 7 bases are shared with TRBD1. The CDR3 region is CASSFQGGQETQYF. CDR3 sequence (DNA): TGCGCCAGCAGCTTTCAAGGGGGCCAGGAGACCCAGTACTTC. The full variable domain, with the rest looked up from reference TRBV5-1 and TRBJ2-5, is KAGVTQTPRYLIKTRGQQVTLSCSPISGHRSVSWYQQTPGQGLQFLFEYFSETQRNKGNFPGRFSGRQFSNSRSEMNVSTLELGDSALYLCASSFQGGQETQYFGPGTRLLVL.